This entry lists 8 T cell receptor beta chains sequenced from one sample in a study of T cells in Graves' hyperthyroidism and ophthalmopathy. RNA transcripts served as the template for amplifying TCR beta CDR3 regions. The TCR CDR3 first-round RT-PCR relied on the HTBI primer set. MiXCR, applied by TCRdb to the multiplex PCR reads, yields one record per CDR3 protein. The sample carries 700,000 or so distinct CDR3 sequences, 16% recorded once. The sample taken for sequencing was blood. The receptors here all came from a man between 18 and 29 years old with Graves' hyperthyroidism.

The table lists this clonotype with many counts. The chain carries TRBV3-1 and TRBJ2-7, with TRBD2 identical over 12 bases. The CDR3 covers 15 residues. The germline CDR1 and CDR2 sequences are LGHDT and YNNKEL (reference sequence). The J segment lost 1 base and the V segment lost 4 bases, leaving 2 bases of the junction unmatched. The CDR3 bases are TGTGCCAGCAGCCGCGGACTAGCGGGGTCCTACGAGCAGTACTTC. Encoded protein: CASSRGLAGSYEQYF.

This clonotype was observed many times. J is TRBJ2-7 and V is TRBV12-3 or TRBV12-4; TRBD1 agrees at 7 bases. V was pared by 6 bases and J by 2 bases, with 7 bases of the junction left unmatched. CDR3 length: 14 residues. In DNA, the CDR3 is TGTGCCAGCAGCCCCTTCCAGGGGGCCTACGAGCAGTACTTC. Translating it yields CASSPFQGAYEQYF.

This chain connects TRBV6-1 to TRBJ2-1; no clear D. The ends were cut back, 6 bases at V and 3 bases at J, with 6 bases in the middle. Germline values: CDR1 MNHNS, CDR2 SASEGT. This CDR3 comprises 12 residues. The CDR3 sequence: CASRASYNEQFF. CDR3 coding DNA: TGTGCCAGCAGGGCAAGCTACAATGAGCAGTTCTTC.

Note on this clonotype: Compared with germline, one end of the junction differs, possibly owing to a read error. The J gene is TRBJ2-2, the V gene TRBV29-1; TRBD2 aligns across 7 bases. This CDR3 is 14 amino acids long. Germline CDR1 reads SQVTM; CDR2 reads ANQGSEA. CDR3 sequence: CSASAGVNTRELFF. Here the CDR3 DNA reads TGCAGCGCCAGCGCGGGAGTTAACACCAGGGAGCTGTTTTTT.

This sequence joins TRBV9 and TRBJ2-1, with TRBD1 identical over 7 bases. Germline CDR1 reads SGDLS; CDR2 reads YYNGEE. The CDR3 covers 15 residues. The V segment lost 3 bases and the J segment 3 bases; nucleotides outside the gene matches: 6. Here the CDR3 DNA reads TGTGCCAGCAGCGCCTCCGGGACAGACTACAATGAGCAGTTCTTC. It codes for CASSASGTDYNEQFF.

The chain is built from TRBV6-1 and TRBJ2-7; D possibly corresponds to TRBD1 (6 bases). Germline V gives CDR1 MNHNS, CDR2 SASEGT. The CDR3 consists of 16 residues. V dropped 1 base and J dropped 3 bases, with 16 bases sitting between them. CDR3 in amino acids: CASSEVKGEPFYEQYF. CDR3 bases: TGTGCCAGCAGTGAAGTCAAGGGGGAGCCTTTCTACGAGCAGTACTTC.

The chain recombines TRBV15 with TRBJ2-5; 7 bases align to TRBD1. J was trimmed by 2 bases and V by 5 bases; bases with no gene match: 5. The CDR3 runs to 14 residues. CDR1 LNHNV and CDR2 YYDKDF come from the germline V gene (reference sequence). The CDR3 spells CATSPHRGQETQYF. In DNA, the CDR3 is TGTGCCACCAGCCCCCACAGGGGTCAAGAGACCCAGTACTTC.

This clonotype was recorded many times. The chain carries TRBV3-1 and TRBJ1-2; TRBD1 matches at 8 bases. Per germline, CDR1 LGHDT and CDR2 YNNKEL (reference sequence). The CDR3 totals 16 residues. The V and J ends lost 1 base and 0 bases, in that order; junction bases with no gene match: 4. This chain's CDR3 is CASSQVDRVANYGYTF. In DNA, the CDR3 is TGTGCCAGCAGCCAAGTGGACAGGGTAGCTAACTATGGCTACACCTTC.